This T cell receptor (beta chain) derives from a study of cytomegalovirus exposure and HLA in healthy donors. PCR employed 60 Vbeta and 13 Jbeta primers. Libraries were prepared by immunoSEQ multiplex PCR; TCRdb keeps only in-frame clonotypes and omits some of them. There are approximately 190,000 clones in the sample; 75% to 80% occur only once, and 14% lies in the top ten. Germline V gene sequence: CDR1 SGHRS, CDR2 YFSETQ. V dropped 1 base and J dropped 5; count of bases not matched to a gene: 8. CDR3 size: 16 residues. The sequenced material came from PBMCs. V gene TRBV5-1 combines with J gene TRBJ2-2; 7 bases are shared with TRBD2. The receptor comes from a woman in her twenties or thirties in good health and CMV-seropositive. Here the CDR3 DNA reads TGCGCCAGCAGCTTGCAGAGCGGGAAGGAAACCGGGGAGCTGTTTTTT. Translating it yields CASSLQSGKETGELFF.